Each of the 21 T cell receptor beta chains below was sequenced from the same sample in a study of T-cell memory formation after mild COVID-19. One entry per CDR3 protein results from TCRdb running MiXCR on the 5' RACE reads. The table includes roughly 350,000 distinct CDR3 sequences, over 25% detected once. Sample: PBMCs or a T cell subset sorted from them (not recorded which). Receptors originate from an adult woman who had mild COVID-19 (a few samples of this study predate the infection). Cell type and time point are not known.

This clonotype was observed a few times. The J gene is TRBJ1-2, the V gene TRBV27; D ambiguous. The V end was cut by 0 bases, the J end by 3 bases, with 20 bases between. This CDR3 has 18 amino acids. The germline V gene encodes CDR1 MNHEY and CDR2 SMNVEV (reference sequence). The CDR3 region has the DNA TGTGCCAGCAGTTTATCGGCCGGGGTAGGGCTCCCGCACTATGGCTACACCTTC. It is translated as CASSLSAGVGLPHYGYTF.

The J gene is TRBJ2-5, the V gene TRBV7-8; D is possibly TRBD1 or TRBD2 (6 bases each). Germline CDR1 is SGHVS and CDR2 is FQNEAQ. The CDR3 has 17 amino acids. The V end lost 5 bases, the J end lost 5 bases, and 24 bases lay between the germline ends. The CDR3 nucleotides are TGTGCCAGCAGCCCCCCCGAGGGGGGCCGCTGGGGGGAGACCCAGTACTTC. Translation gives CASSPPEGGRWGETQYF.

The gene calls are TRBV4-1 and TRBJ2-5, with D possibly matching TRBD2 (5 bases). Germline loops: CDR1 MGHRA, CDR2 YSYEKL. V lost 0 bases and J 4 bases, leaving 18 bases between the germline ends. The CDR3 loop spans 17 amino acids. The DNA of the CDR3 is TGCGCCAGCAGCCAAGATGACTCCCCCCGGGGTTTAGAGACCCAGTACTTC. It is translated as CASSQDDSPRGLETQYF.

The V gene is TRBV24-1, the J gene TRBJ1-5; D gene uncertain. Trimming cost V 0 bases and J 3 bases, with 5 bases left between them. The CDR3 has 14 amino acids. Germline assignment: CDR1 KGHDR and CDR2 SFDVKD. CDR3 sequence: CATSDLSFNQPQHF. The CDR3 nucleotides read TGTGCCACCAGTGATTTGTCATTCAATCAGCCCCAGCATTTT.

The rearrangement uses TRBV6-5 and TRBJ2-1; D may be TRBD2 (6 bases). Trimming stripped 6 bases from V and 7 bases from J, with 19 bases between. The CDR3 is 15 amino acids. Germline loops: CDR1 MNHEY, CDR2 SVGAGI. CDR3 sequence reads: CASSPLGGITNEQFF. Written as DNA, the CDR3 is TGTGCCAGCAGCCCCCTTGGCGGGATAACTAATGAGCAGTTCTTC.

The chain links TRBV7-9 to TRBJ2-1; TRBD2 matches 12 bases. The J segment lost 8 bases and the V segment lost 6 bases, leaving 14 bases of the junction unmatched. There are 17 residues in the CDR3. Germline assignment: CDR1 SEHNR and CDR2 FQNEAQ (reference sequence). CDR3 in amino acids: CASRSRTSGKRSDEQFF. DNA for the CDR3: TGTGCCAGCAGATCTAGGACTAGCGGGAAACGGAGCGATGAGCAGTTCTTC. The full variable domain, its missing parts supplied by reference TRBV7-9 and TRBJ2-1, is DTGVSQNPRHKITKRGQNVTFRCDPISEHNRLYWYRQTLGQGPEFLTYFQNEAQLEKSRLLSDRFSAERPKGSFSTLEIQRTEQGDSAMYLCASRSRTSGKRSDEQFFGPGTRLTVL.

The chain recombines TRBV19 with TRBJ2-3, with D unresolved. This CDR3 contains 17 residues. V gave up 5 bases and J gave up 3 bases, with 21 bases separating them. CDR1 is LNHDA and CDR2 is SQIVND in the germline V gene (reference sequence). The CDR3 region is CASSSYSIMAKTDTQYF. Here the CDR3 DNA reads TGTGCCAGTAGTTCCTACTCCATCATGGCGAAGACAGATACGCAGTATTTT.

V usage is TRBV12-3 or TRBV12-4 and J usage is TRBJ2-1, with 9 bases identical to TRBD2. With 6 bases clipped from V and 7 bases from J, the junction kept 7 bases outside the gene matches. There are 14 residues in the CDR3. The CDR3 sequence: CASRGLSGRNEQFF. As DNA, the CDR3 is TGTGCCAGCAGGGGACTTAGCGGGAGAAATGAGCAGTTCTTC.

This clonotype has only a few counts. The J gene is TRBJ1-3, the V gene TRBV20-1, with TRBD1 identical over 10 bases. The CDR3 spans 18 residues. The germline V gene has CDR1 DFQATT and CDR2 SNEGSKA (reference sequence). V shed 2 bases and J 5 bases; nucleotides not matched to a gene: 15. The CDR3 sequence is CSARLVGQGLNGRNTIYF. CDR3 nucleotides: TGCAGTGCTAGACTCGTGGGACAGGGGTTAAATGGAAGAAACACCATATATTTT.

A single count supports this clonotype. This chain joins TRBV7-9 and TRBJ2-7; D gene unclear. The germline CDR1 and CDR2 sequences are SEHNR and FQNEAQ (reference sequence). The CDR3 is 16 residues long. V shed 0 bases and J shed 3 bases, with 15 bases lying between them. CDR3 nucleotides: TGTGCCAGCAGCTTAGCGGGCACCCGGAGAAACTACGAGCAGTACTTC. As protein: CASSLAGTRRNYEQYF.

V is TRBV20-1 and J is TRBJ2-5; a weak D match, TRBD1 (5 bases). The CDR3 contains 13 residues. CDR1 and CDR2 from the germline V gene are DFQATT and SNEGSKA (reference sequence). Trimming pared 3 bases from V and 2 bases from J, leaving 10 bases between. CDR3 DNA sequence: TGCAGTGCTAGTTTAGGGGATCAAGAGACCCAGTACTTC. This sequence encodes CSASLGDQETQYF.

The chain couples TRBV4-2 to TRBJ2-3; 9 bases line up with TRBD1. CDR1 and CDR2 from the germline V gene are LGHNA and YNFKEQ. Trimming removed 1 base from V and 5 bases from J; junction bases left unmatched: 7. CDR3 length equals 16 residues. DNA of the CDR3: TGTGCCAGCAGCCAAGCTGGGGACAGGGCTCAAGATACGCAGTATTTT. It encodes CASSQAGDRAQDTQYF.

The chain links TRBV12-3 or TRBV12-4 to TRBJ2-3, with 8 nucleotides matching TRBD2. This CDR3 is 15 amino acids long. J was trimmed by 2 bases and V by 5 bases; bases with no gene match: 6. The CDR3 sequence: CASSPPGGFTDTQYF. The CDR3 region has the DNA TGTGCCAGCAGTCCCCCGGGGGGGTTCACAGATACGCAGTATTTT.

This chain uses TRBV5-6 with TRBJ2-2; D remains unclear. V gave up 0 bases and J gave up 4 bases, with 13 bases separating them. The length of the CDR3 is 16 residues. Germline V gives CDR1 SGHDT, CDR2 YYEEEE. The CDR3 nucleotides are TGTGCCAGCAGCTTGGTTCCAGGTCGGATCACCGGGGAGCTGTTTTTT. Translating gives CASSLVPGRITGELFF. Filled out from reference TRBV5-6 and TRBJ2-2, the complete variable domain reads DAGVTQSPTHLIKTRGQQVTLRCSPKSGHDTVSWYQQALGQGPQFIFQYYEEEERQRGNFPDRFSGHQFPNYSSELNVNALLLGDSALYLCASSLVPGRITGELFFGEGSRLTVL.

This chain links TRBV5-1 with TRBJ2-5; D is perhaps TRBD1 (5 bases). CDR1 is SGHRS, CDR2 YFSETQ, per germline. The CDR3 loop spans 15 amino acids. V dropped 3 bases and J dropped 1 base, with 13 bases sitting between them. In DNA, the CDR3 is TGCGCCAGCAGCTCGCTCCCGACAGTCCAAGAGACCCAGTACTTC. As protein: CASSSLPTVQETQYF. The full variable domain, in which reference TRBV5-1 and TRBJ2-5 provide the parts outside the CDR3, is KAGVTQTPRYLIKTRGQQVTLSCSPISGHRSVSWYQQTPGQGLQFLFEYFSETQRNKGNFPGRFSGRQFSNSRSEMNVSTLELGDSALYLCASSSLPTVQETQYFGPGTRLLVL.

Remarks on this clonotype: A read error may be the cause here, since a much bigger clone is one base away. This chain uses TRBV24-1 with TRBJ2-3; either TRBD1 or TRBD2 may fit D (5 bases each). Germline V gives CDR1 KGHDR, CDR2 SFDVKD. This CDR3 is built from 12 residues. V was trimmed by 9 bases and J by 2 bases, leaving 8 bases between them. CDR3 loop: CATDGTTDTQYF. The CDR3 region has the DNA TGTGCCACCGACGGGACCACAGATACGCAGTATTTT.

This clonotype came up a few times. The chain is built from TRBV9 and TRBJ2-5, with TRBD2 matching 9 bases. The trim removed 4 bases at V and 1 base at J, leaving 2 bases unmatched. CDR1 SGDLS and CDR2 YYNGEE come from the germline V gene. The CDR3 totals 14 residues. The CDR3 is CASSPTSGQETQYF. The CDR3 DNA sequence: TGTGCCAGCAGCCCGACTAGCGGCCAAGAGACCCAGTACTTC.

V gene TRBV30 combines with J gene TRBJ2-6; perhaps TRBD2 as D (6 bases). V was trimmed by 2 bases and J by 0 bases, leaving 14 bases between them. CDR1 and CDR2 (germline): GTSNPN, SVGIG (reference sequence). This CDR3 comprises 17 residues. CDR3 sequence reads: CAWSIGTFSSGANVLTF. CDR3 nucleotide sequence: TGTGCCTGGAGTATCGGGACTTTTAGCTCTGGGGCCAACGTCCTGACTTTC.

There are a few counts of this clonotype. This chain links TRBV20-1 with TRBJ1-3; D is perhaps TRBD1 (6 bases). The CDR3 totals 17 residues. Trimming removed 0 bases at V and 1 base at J, with 16 bases between. Germline V gives CDR1 DFQATT, CDR2 SNEGSKA (reference sequence). The CDR3 coding sequence is TGCAGTGCTAGAGATGCTGGGGGCGGTTGGTCTGGAAACACCATATATTTT. It yields the protein CSARDAGGGWSGNTIYF.

This clonotype was counted a few times. This chain uses TRBV7-3 with TRBJ2-3; maybe TRBD2 (7 bases). Trimming pared 5 bases from V and 1 base from J, leaving 10 bases between. CDR3 size: 14 residues. In germline, CDR1 is SGHTA, CDR2 FQGTGA. For the CDR3, the DNA is TGTGCCAGCAGCATCGGGGGGCGCACAGATACGCAGTATTTT. Protein product: CASSIGGRTDTQYF. Filled out from reference TRBV7-3 and TRBJ2-3, the complete variable domain reads GAGVSQTPSNKVTEKGKYVELRCDPISGHTALYWYRQSLGQGPEFLIYFQGTGAADDSGLPNDRFFAVRPEGSVSTLKIQRTERGDSAVYLCASSIGGRTDTQYFGPGTRLTVL.

This clonotype appeared a few times. The chain is built from TRBV7-9 and TRBJ2-7, with 8 nucleotides matching TRBD2. The CDR3 covers 15 residues. Trimming at V came to 2 bases and at J to 3 bases, leaving 6 bases not matched to a gene. CDR1 is SEHNR and CDR2 is FQNEAQ in the germline V gene (reference sequence). The CDR3 coding sequence is TGTGCCAGCAGCTTAACCGGGACTAGAGACTACGAGCAGTACTTC. It specifies CASSLTGTRDYEQYF.